The entry below describes one TCR beta chain. The data belong to a study of OX40 agonist ivuxolimab in advanced cancers. About the research overall: At about 81% male, the cohort had a mean age of approximately 64 years, ranging from about 20 to 90. Two cutaneous melanoma patients and one hepatocellular carcinoma patient, three in all, had partial responses.

Clones were read by immunoSEQ multiplex PCR, and TCRdb kept only the in-frame ones, dropping some. The table lists over 75,000 clones, 80% to 95% of them singletons. The CDR3 length is 13 residues. Trimming took 0 bases from V and 8 from J, leaving 11 bases between them. CDR1 is SGHRS, CDR2 YFSETQ, per germline. The TCR sequence derives from an adult with an advanced solid tumor such as melanoma, head and neck, liver or kidney cancer. This chain uses TRBV5-1 with TRBJ1-2; D not certain. The sample in question was CD4+ or CD8+ T cells sorted from blood, obtained in a trial of the OX40 agonist ivuxolimab. The CDR3 region is CASSLAPERGYTF. CDR3 DNA: TGCGCCAGCAGCTTGGCACCGGAGAGGGGCTACACCTTC.